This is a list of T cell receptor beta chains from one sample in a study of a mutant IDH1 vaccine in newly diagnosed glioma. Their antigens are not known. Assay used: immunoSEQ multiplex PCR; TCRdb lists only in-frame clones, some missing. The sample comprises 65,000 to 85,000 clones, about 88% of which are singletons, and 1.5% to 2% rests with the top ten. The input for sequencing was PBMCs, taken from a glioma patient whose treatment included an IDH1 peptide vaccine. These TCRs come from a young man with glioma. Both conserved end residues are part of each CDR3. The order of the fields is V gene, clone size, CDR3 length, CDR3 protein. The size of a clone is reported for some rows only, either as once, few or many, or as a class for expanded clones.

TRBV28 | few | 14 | CASSPRQGGQPQHF
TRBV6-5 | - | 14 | CASGARRTGEKLFF
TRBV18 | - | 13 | CASSPGSSYEQYF
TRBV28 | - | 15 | CASSSTEVAAETQYF
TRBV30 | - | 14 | CACMTSGVADTQYF
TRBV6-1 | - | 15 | CASSEAWGQGYGYTF
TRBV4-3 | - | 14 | CASSPQQGPYGYTF
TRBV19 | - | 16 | CASSIWRRSTYNEQFF
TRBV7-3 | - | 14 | CASSLSSYGSPLHF
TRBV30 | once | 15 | CAWSGQRNSNQPQHF
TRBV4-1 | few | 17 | CASSQVPGQKSNQPQHF
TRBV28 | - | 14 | CASSLNGDTYGYTF
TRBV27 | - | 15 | CASSWGQGGNQPQHF
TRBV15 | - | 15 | CATSRDVERPYEQYF
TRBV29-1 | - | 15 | CSVEATGASTDTQYF
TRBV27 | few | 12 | CASSSPYTEAFF
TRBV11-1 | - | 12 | CASSPLYNEQFF
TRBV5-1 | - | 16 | CASSPTRGSYNSPLHF
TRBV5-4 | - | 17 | CASSPPGGAFGSNTQYF
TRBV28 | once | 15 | CASSWEGATNEKLFF
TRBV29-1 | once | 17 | CSVGDRNLNSGANVLTF
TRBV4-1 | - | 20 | CASSQETPLLPGTRNYEQYF
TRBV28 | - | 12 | CASSSRGPGYTF
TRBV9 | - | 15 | CASSDTALSGETQYF
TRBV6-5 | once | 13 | CASSRGQAYEQYF
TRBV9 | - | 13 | CASSGDLRHEQFF
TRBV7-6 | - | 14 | CASSSGQHNTEAFF
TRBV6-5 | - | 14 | CASSPPGGSQPQHF
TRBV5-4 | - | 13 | CASSFSGAYGYTF
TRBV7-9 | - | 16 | CASSSKTGDGANVLTF
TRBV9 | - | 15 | CASSATAGGADTQYF
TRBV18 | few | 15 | CASSLRGWENTEAFF
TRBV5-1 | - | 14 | CASSLAGRYTEAFF
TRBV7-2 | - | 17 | CASSLGTSGSGQETQYF
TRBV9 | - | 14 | CASSSQAMNTEAFF
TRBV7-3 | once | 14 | CASSPSGSFYEQYF
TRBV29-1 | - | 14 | CSAYLLAGGYEQYF
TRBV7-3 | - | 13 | CASSIVGGYGYTF
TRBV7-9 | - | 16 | CASSNTSGGPLSTQYF
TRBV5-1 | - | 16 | CASSPKRTGANYEQYF
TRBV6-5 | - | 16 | CASSYEEGAWQETQYF
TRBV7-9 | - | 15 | CASSTRTGYQETQYF
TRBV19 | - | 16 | CASSRTLAGGYNEQFF
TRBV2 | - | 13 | CASSEEVNTEAFF
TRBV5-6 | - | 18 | CASSLLPGIWTGNYGYTF
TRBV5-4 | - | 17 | CASSPPPAGGPAYEQYF